The clone carrying this TCR beta chain was seen more than once but under ten times. What it binds is unknown. The data stem from a study of response to subunit inactivated influenza vaccine. Per germline, CDR1 KGHDR and CDR2 SFDVKD. V gave up 7 bases and J gave up 0 bases, with 8 bases separating them. CDR3 length: 14 residues. TCRdb re-called the RT-PCR reads with MiXCR, one entry per CDR3 protein. The sample lists about 160,000 distinct CDR3 sequences, approximately 11% occurring once. Whole-study findings and limits: It was the authors' suggestion that each seasonal influenza vaccination recruits few new T cells.

The chain combines TRBV24-1 with TRBJ2-2, with D uncertain. The TCR sequence derives from a man aged 50 or older who received an inactivated influenza vaccine. Source: non-naive T cells sorted from PBMCs, taken about 40 days after vaccination. For the CDR3, the DNA is TGTGCCACCAGCGGGTATACGAACACCGGGGAGCTGTTTTTT. This translates into CATSGYTNTGELFF.